This TCR beta chain originates from a study of blood T cell repertoires in COVID-19 (dated by TCRdb to the early 2020s). The study in broad terms: Collaborator samples came from the United States, Italy and Spain and covered acute and convalescent phases of COVID-19. Where HLA class I and class II types were available, the types were taken from metadata supplied by the sample provider, not from assay-based typing. Samples were obtained from the ongoing ImmuneRACE study (first 160 participants) and from about 1,300 subjects provided by 6 global collaborators. Sample metadata almost always included a de-identified subject ID, COVID-19 status, age in years and sex. A freely available public database, intended as a resource for researchers studying the immune response to SARS-CoV-2, is where the repertoires were released. The dataset comprised deeply sampled blood TCRbeta repertoires from subjects exposed to, actively infected with, or recovered from COVID-19. The prospective study material was composed of cDNA or gDNA derived from T cells, B-cell-depleted T cells, or PBMCs. The full study reports these points: The quantity of clinical and demographic metadata differed by source and by participant and was supplied without curation.

The immunoSEQ Assay, a bias-controlled multiplex PCR, was used to amplify TCRbeta CDR3 regions from genomic DNA. Processing in the source paper ran as follows. Within the assay, amplification of reference gene primers was used to estimate how many nucleated cells each sample contained. Sequence reads were collapsed and filtered to measure the absolute abundance of every unique TCRbeta CDR3 rearrangement. Productive Simpson clonality was computed per sample as the square root of Simpson's diversity index over productive rearrangements. The source is immuneACCESS, and TCRdb retained only in-frame sequences with V and J called. Part of the clones is not carried over; for the studies checked, unresolved V genes explain less than half of this, and the remainder is unexplained. That table gives V, J and clone size, and the DNA gave D and trimming. This sample is represented by under 200,000 clones; 84% of them were singletons. The ten most abundant clones make up more than 7.5% of the sample.

Another Seattle source contributed samples from volunteer blood donors who had recovered from COVID-19. Whole blood was collected in K2EDTA tubes by collaborating institutions according to the institutions' own protocols. For TCRbeta analysis, collaborators shipped samples in one of three forms: frozen whole blood, isolated PBMCs, or DNA extracted from either of those sample types. This clone is a singleton in its sample. The antigen this receptor binds is unknown. There are no base qualities to consult, and no much larger clone falls within one base. The material sequenced was peripheral blood. The sequence was collected from a man aged 35 to 55 who had recovered from COVID-19.

The sequenced DNA: TGTGCCAGCAGCTTGGAGCTAGTGAGTTCAGATACGCAGTATTTT. Its protein is CASSLELVSSDTQYF. The chain is encoded by TRBV5-6 joined to TRBJ2-3; the D gene identity is not certain. Inclusive of the bounding cysteine and phenylalanine, the CDR3 is 15 residues long. Solely the CDR3 DNA is kept, with 45 bases framed from the first base. CDR1 and CDR2, looked up from the germline V gene, are SGHDT and YYEEEE. At the junction V is shortened by 0 bases and J by 4 bases, with 12 bases in between.